This is a list of T cell receptor beta chains from one sample in a study of T cell changes during pregnancy in multiple sclerosis. The repertoire was sequenced with immunoSEQ multiplex PCR; TCRdb's copy has only in-frame clones and lacks some. This table has 40,000 to 45,000 clones, approximately 92% appearing once. Sequenced here: CD4+ T cells from peripheral blood mononuclear cells, sampled before pregnancy. All receptors derive from a female donor with multiple sclerosis, enrolled in a pregnancy study. The CDR3 runs from the conserved cysteine through the conserved F or W. A D gene is named only where the DNA matches it firmly. The size field is filled for only some rows; it gives once, few, many or a size class.

>16|TRBD1|TRBJ2-7|NA|TRBV6-6
CASSLRGRDRGDEQYF
TGTGCCAGCAGCTTACGTGGACGGGACAGGGGGGACGAGCAGTACTTC
>16|TRBD1|TRBJ2-2|NA|TRBV7-2
CASSFGQGRNTGELFF
TGTGCCAGCAGCTTCGGACAGGGTCGTAACACCGGGGAGCTGTTTTTT
>16|TRBD1|TRBJ1-2|NA|TRBV28
CASSLWAGTGGFGYTF
TGTGCCAGCAGTTTATGGGCCGGGACAGGGGGTTTTGGCTACACCTTC
>15|NA|TRBJ2-6|NA|TRBV6-5
CASSLPGAGANVLTF
TGTGCCAGCAGTCTCCCGGGGGCTGGGGCCAACGTCCTGACTTTC
>16|TRBD1|TRBJ2-7|NA|TRBV7-9
CASSFDPGQGLYEQYF
TGTGCCAGCAGCTTCGATCCGGGACAGGGTCTCTACGAGCAGTACTTC
>15|TRBD2|TRBJ2-3|NA|TRBV7-3
CASSLGLGEADTQYF
TGTGCCAGCAGCTTAGGACTAGGAGAAGCAGATACGCAGTATTTT
>15|TRBD1|TRBJ2-7|NA|TRBV11-3
CASSLDGTGTYEQYF
TGTGCCAGCAGCTTAGATGGGACAGGGACTTACGAGCAGTACTTC
>15|NA|TRBJ2-1|NA|TRBV11-2
CASSLASILYNEQFF
TGTGCCAGCAGCTTAGCTAGTATTCTTTACAATGAGCAGTTCTTC
>13|NA|TRBJ1-1|NA|TRBV7-2
CASSLDSVTEAFF
TGTGCCAGCAGCTTAGATTCAGTCACTGAAGCTTTCTTT
>13|NA|TRBJ1-5|NA|TRBV28
CASTLTGNQPQHF
TGTGCCAGCACCCTCACGGGCAATCAGCCCCAGCATTTT
>19|TRBD2|TRBJ2-5|NA|TRBV4-1
CASSPETSGSYQKQETQYF
TGCGCCAGCAGCCCCGAGACTAGCGGGAGTTACCAAAAACAAGAGACCCAGTACTTC
>14|TRBD1|TRBJ1-2|NA|TRBV10-1
CASSGRDRDYGYTF
TGCGCCAGCAGTGGCCGGGACAGGGACTATGGCTACACCTTC
>14|NA|TRBJ2-2|NA|TRBV18
CASSQGGATGELFF
TGTGCCAGCTCTCAGGGGGGAGCCACCGGGGAGCTGTTTTTT
>14|NA|TRBJ1-1|few|TRBV9
CASSVTGMNTEAFF
TGTGCCAGCAGCGTTACAGGGATGAACACTGAAGCTTTCTTT
>18|TRBD2|TRBJ2-3|NA|TRBV5-1
CASSPGLAGAGSTDTQYF
TGCGCCAGCAGCCCGGGACTAGCGGGAGCAGGAAGCACAGATACGCAGTATTTT
>14|NA|TRBJ2-4|NA|TRBV18
CASSPQRAKNIQYF
TGTGCCAGCTCACCCCAACGGGCCAAAAACATTCAGTACTTC
>17|TRBD1|TRBJ1-5|NA|TRBV10-3
CAISESTGPGGNQPQHF
TGTGCCATCAGTGAGTCGACAGGGCCTGGGGGCAATCAGCCCCAGCATTTT
>16|TRBD2|TRBJ2-3|once|TRBV4-2
CASSQLAGISTDTQYF
TGTGCCAGCAGCCAACTAGCGGGAATAAGCACAGATACGCAGTATTTT
>16|NA|TRBJ1-1|NA|TRBV28
CASSTYDRGWNTEAFF
TGTGCCAGCAGCACCTACGATAGGGGGTGGAACACTGAAGCTTTCTTT
>17|TRBD2|TRBJ2-2|NA|TRBV4-3
CASSQEARGANTGELFF
TGCGCCAGCAGCCAAGAAGCCCGGGGGGCGAACACCGGGGAGCTGTTTTTT